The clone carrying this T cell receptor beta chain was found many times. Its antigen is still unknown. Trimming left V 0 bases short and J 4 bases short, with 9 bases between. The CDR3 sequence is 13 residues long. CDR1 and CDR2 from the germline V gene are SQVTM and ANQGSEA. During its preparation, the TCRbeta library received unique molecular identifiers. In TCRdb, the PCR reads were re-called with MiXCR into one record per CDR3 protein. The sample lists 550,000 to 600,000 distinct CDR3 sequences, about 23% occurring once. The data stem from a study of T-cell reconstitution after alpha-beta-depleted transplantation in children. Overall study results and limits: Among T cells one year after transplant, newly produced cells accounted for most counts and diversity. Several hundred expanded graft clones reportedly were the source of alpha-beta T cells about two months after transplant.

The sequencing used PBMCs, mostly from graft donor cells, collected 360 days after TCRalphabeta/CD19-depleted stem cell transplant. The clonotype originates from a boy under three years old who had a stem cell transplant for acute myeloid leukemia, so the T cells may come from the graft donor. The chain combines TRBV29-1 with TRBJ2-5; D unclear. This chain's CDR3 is CSVEDPGRETQYF. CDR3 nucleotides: TGCAGCGTTGAAGATCCAGGTAGAGAGACCCAGTACTTC.